The entry below gives a single T cell receptor (beta chain) sequence along with its context. Its antigen is as yet unknown. This sample was taken from a study of vaccination and CD4 T cells after COVID-19. Study overall: In the convalescent group, nasal swab PCR was SARS-CoV-2 positive; under 10 cases were mild and one severe. The convalescent population consisted of six males and four females, two of whom were of Hispanic ethnicity. The post-COVID sampling time was a median 101 days after diagnosis, ranging from 35 to 161. Regarding the study as a whole: It was found that, in convalescent patients, 304 of 307 vaccine-specific clones were spike mono-reactive.

The junction had 4 bases not matched to a gene; V was cut back by 5 bases and J by 4 bases. The length of the CDR3 is 15 residues. Germline V CDR1 and CDR2: LNHDA, SQIVND (reference sequence). TCRdb analysed the PCR reads with MiXCR anew, one entry per CDR3 protein. The data contain about 21,000 distinct CDR3 sequences, around three fifths of them singletons. The sequencing used CD4+ T cells from blood, collected before SARS-CoV-2 vaccination. This receptor was taken from a human donor who had recovered from COVID-19. The chain has TRBV19 and TRBJ2-1, with 11 bases lining up with TRBD2. CDR3 in amino acids: CASSVGTSGYNEQFF. CDR3 DNA: TGTGCCAGTAGTGTGGGGACTAGCGGTTACAATGAGCAGTTCTTC.